This T cell receptor beta chain was captured in a study of radiotherapy plus CTLA-4 blockade in lung cancer. Study overall: Patients showed objective responses in 15% to 20% of cases, and disease control was achieved by less than 35%. Study-wide points: Together with interferon-beta, which increased in serum after radiation, early dynamic changes in blood T cell clones were reportedly the best predictors of response.

Sequenced by immunoSEQ multiplex PCR; TCRdb stores in-frame clones only, minus some. The top ten clones hold less than 25% of a sample with around 38,000 clones, about 86% of them seen once. In this sample, this clone turned up a few times. As yet, its antigen is unknown. Deletions cut 6 bases from V and 7 bases from J, with 15 bases between. There are 13 residues in the CDR3. The germline V gene encodes CDR1 WSHSY and CDR2 SAAADI. Here the sequenced sample was peripheral blood, taken from a patient treated with radiotherapy plus ipilimumab. The sequence was obtained from a human donor with non-small cell lung cancer whose response to radiotherapy plus ipilimumab could not be evaluated. V usage is TRBV10-2 and J usage is TRBJ2-5; the D gene is possibly TRBD1 (5 bases). This CDR3 is CASSPGRVGTQYF. CDR3 sequence (DNA): TGCGCCAGCAGCCCGGGCAGGGTAGGGACCCAGTACTTC.